These 16 T cell receptor beta chains originate from one sample sequenced in a study of blood T cell repertoires in COVID-19. This table comes from immunoSEQ multiplex PCR, and its TCRdb copy is limited to in-frame clones, with some not included. The table records 150,000 to 200,000 clones, under 85% of them present only once. Sequencing input: PBMCs or T cells enriched from blood (not recorded which). These receptors all stem from a man aged 50 to 60 who had recovered from COVID-19.

The V gene is TRBV19, the J gene TRBJ1-1; D remains ambiguous. CDR3 length: 13 residues. The V gene lost 7 bases and the J gene lost 1 base, with 10 bases spanning the gap. Germline loops: CDR1 LNHDA, CDR2 SQIVND (reference sequence). This CDR3 reads CASNPRENTEAFF. The CDR3 region has the DNA TGTGCCAGTAACCCTCGGGAGAACACTGAAGCTTTCTTT.

This rearrangement joins TRBV6-5 to TRBJ1-4; D gene ambiguous. V was pared by 8 bases and J by 4 bases, with 8 bases between. The V gene's germline CDR1 is MNHEY and CDR2 SVGAGI. The CDR3 is made up of 12 amino acids. The DNA of the CDR3 is TGTGCCAGCGGCAAGATTAATGAAAAACTGTTTTTT. Its protein is CASGKINEKLFF.

The gene calls are TRBV10-2 and TRBJ2-7, with TRBD1 matching over 11 bases. V lost 8 bases to trimming and J lost 2 bases; unmatched junction nucleotides: 8. This CDR3 contains 15 residues. Germline V CDR1 and CDR2: WSHSY, SAAADI. The CDR3 loop is CASAGPGQGAYEQYF. As DNA, the CDR3 is TGCGCCAGCGCTGGCCCGGGACAGGGGGCCTACGAGCAGTACTTC.

The chain employs TRBV4-3 and TRBJ1-1; TRBD1 might be the D (5 bases). The CDR3 loop spans 14 amino acids. V dropped 4 bases and J dropped 2 bases, with 11 bases sitting between them. The germline V gene encodes CDR1 LGHNA and CDR2 YSLEER. CDR3 in DNA: TGCGCCAGCAGCCCAAACCAGGGAAACACTGAAGCTTTCTTT. Translated, it gives CASSPNQGNTEAFF.

V and J are TRBV4-1 and TRBJ2-2, with 8 bases that match TRBD1. The ends lost 11 bases at V and 0 bases at J; junction bases unmatched: 5. The germline CDR1 and CDR2 sequences are MGHRA and YSYEKL. This CDR3 has 14 amino acids. CDR3 amino acids: CAGAGGPNTGELFF. DNA of the CDR3: TGCGCCGGGGCAGGGGGCCCGAACACCGGGGAGCTGTTTTTT.

There are a few counts of this clone. V is TRBV30 and J is TRBJ1-2; 7 positions agree with TRBD1. This CDR3 comprises 13 residues. The germline V gene encodes CDR1 GTSNPN and CDR2 SVGIG (reference sequence). J gave up 7 bases and V 2 bases, and 7 bases lay outside the gene matches. CDR3 sequence (DNA): TGTGCCTGGAGTCTACTACAGGGGTTTGGCTACACCTTC. Amino acids: CAWSLLQGFGYTF.

The V and J genes are TRBV10-3 and TRBJ1-2; 7 bases map to TRBD1. After removal of 8 bases from V and 4 bases from J, the junction contained 7 bases not matched to a gene. This CDR3 region has 13 residues. Germline CDR1 is ENHRY and CDR2 is SYGVKD. CDR3 nucleotide sequence: TGTGCCATCCAGAGGACAGGACTCTATGGCTACACCTTC. This encodes CAIQRTGLYGYTF.

This clone was observed a single time. The rearrangement joins TRBV3-1 (or the pseudogene TRBV3-2) to TRBJ1-1, with D hard to call. V lost 5 bases and J 10 bases, leaving 14 bases between the germline ends. The CDR3 has 12 amino acids. Germline V gene data show CDR1 as LGHDT and CDR2 as YNNKEL (reference sequence). The CDR3 region is CASSSPGVGAFF. The CDR3 DNA reads TGTGCCAGCAGCTCCCCCGGGGTCGGAGCTTTCTTT.

The V gene is TRBV12-5, the J gene TRBJ1-1; D remains unclear. Germline V CDR1 and CDR2: LGHNT, FRNRAP. This CDR3 is 12 amino acids long. V lost 2 bases and J 8 bases, leaving 9 bases between the germline ends. This CDR3 reads CASGLTAVEAFF. The CDR3 DNA sequence: TGTGCTAGTGGTTTGACAGCCGTGGAAGCTTTCTTT. The variable domain in full, with the rest retrieved from reference TRBV12-5 and TRBJ1-1, is DARVTQTPRHKVTEMGQEVTMRCQPILGHNTVFWYRQTMMQGLELLAYFRNRAPLDDSGMPKDRFSAEMPDATLATLKIQPSEPRDSAVYFCASGLTAVEAFFGQGTRLTVV.

The V and J genes are TRBV7-9 and TRBJ1-4, with D unresolved. Germline V gives CDR1 SEHNR, CDR2 FQNEAQ (reference sequence). Trimming took off 5 bases at V and 2 bases at J, with 18 bases between the two ends. CDR3 length equals 17 residues. The CDR3 nucleotides read TGTGCCAGCAGCCTAGGAAGGGTTGGGAGGACTAATGAAAAACTGTTTTTT. Protein product: CASSLGRVGRTNEKLFF.

The CDR3 nucleotides read TGTGCCAGCAGCTTAAGAGAGGCCACTGAAGCTTTCTTT. Its protein product is CASSLREATEAFF. J is TRBJ1-1 and V is TRBV11-2; D is ambiguous. This CDR3 has 13 residues. Germline lookup yields CDR1 SGHAT and CDR2 FQNNGV. Trimming removed 2 bases from V and 4 bases from J, with 8 bases in between.

A remark on this clone: The same CDR3 is also encoded by other DNA sequences in this sample. The CDR3 sequence is CASSPGRNQPQHF. The CDR3 bases are TGTGCCAGCTCACCGGGCCGCAATCAGCCCCAGCATTTT. The chain is built from TRBV18 and TRBJ1-5; no reliable D call. Germline loops: CDR1 KGHSH, CDR2 LQKENI. The CDR3 runs 13 residues. V was clipped by 3 bases and J by 2 bases, with 5 bases between them. The whole variable domain, filled in from reference TRBV18 and TRBJ1-5, reads NAGVMQNPRHLVRRRGQEARLRCSPMKGHSHVYWYRQLPEEGLKFMVYLQKENIIDESGMPKERFSAEFPKEGPSILRIQQVVRGDSAAYFCASSPGRNQPQHFGDGTRLSIL.

The chain joins TRBV29-1 to TRBJ1-2; weak D call: TRBD1 (5 bases). The CDR3 spans 14 residues. Germline V gene lookup returns CDR1 SQVTM and CDR2 ANQGSEA. The V and J ends lost 6 bases and 4 bases respectively, with 18 bases between them. The CDR3 sequence: CSVPRGGSGYGYTF. The CDR3 DNA reads as TGCAGCGTCCCCCGGGGGGGGTCGGGCTATGGCTACACCTTC.

The V gene is TRBV5-1, the J gene TRBJ2-5; 12 nucleotides line up with TRBD2. With V trimmed by 0 bases and J by 3 bases, 9 bases remained unmatched. Germline lookup yields CDR1 SGHRS and CDR2 YFSETQ. The CDR3 is 18 amino acids. The CDR3 spells CASSLEPGLAGSKETQYF. CDR3 nucleotides: TGCGCCAGCAGCTTGGAACCTGGACTAGCGGGGTCAAAAGAGACCCAGTACTTC.

This chain connects TRBV19 to TRBJ1-5; D not certain. Germline loops: CDR1 LNHDA, CDR2 SQIVND (reference sequence). The V end was cut by 8 bases, the J end by 4 bases, with 15 bases between. CDR3 length: 14 residues. CDR3 residues: CASQTVSGNQPQHF. The CDR3 DNA reads TGTGCCAGTCAGACGGTATCGGGGAATCAGCCCCAGCATTTT.

This clone appeared a few times. The chain links TRBV11-2 to TRBJ2-3; D may be TRBD2 (7 bases). Germline CDR1 reads SGHAT; CDR2 reads FQNNGV. The CDR3 loop spans 14 amino acids. V lost 0 bases and J 9 bases, leaving 13 bases between the germline ends. The CDR3 DNA follows: TGTGCCAGCAGCTTAGATCAGGGGACTAAAACGCAGTATTTT. As protein: CASSLDQGTKTQYF.